The next 9 T cell receptor beta chains were all read from a single sample in a study of T cell responses to AZD1222 COVID-19 vaccine. This table comes from immunoSEQ multiplex PCR, and its TCRdb copy is limited to in-frame clones, with some not included. The table records around 95,000 clones, 80% to 90% of them present only once. Material: peripheral blood, obtained on day 0 of AZD1222 vaccination. The origin of the receptors is an adult in good health.

This sequence joins TRBV12-3 or TRBV12-4 and TRBJ1-5, with D hard to call. The germline V and J ends were trimmed by 5 bases and 7 bases, with 6 bases remaining between them. The CDR3 is made up of 11 amino acids. CDR3 sequence (DNA): TGTGCCAGCAGTGGAGGGCAGCCCCAGCATTTT. Its translation is CASSGGQPQHF.

This chain joins TRBV2 and TRBJ2-2, with 8 bases aligning to TRBD2. V lost 5 bases and J lost 8; bases outside the gene matches: 10. Per germline, CDR1 SNHLY and CDR2 FYNNEI. This CDR3 is 15 amino acids long. The CDR3 bases are TGTGCCAGCAGTTTTACGAACAGCGGGAGAGGGGAGCTGTTTTTT. This translates into CASSFTNSGRGELFF. Full variable domain (remainder filled in from reference TRBV2 and TRBJ2-2): EPEVTQTPSHQVTQMGQEVILRCVPISNHLYFYWYRQILGQKVEFLVSFYNNEISEKSEIFDDQFSVERPDGSNFTLKIRSTKLEDSAMYFCASSFTNSGRGELFFGEGSRLTVL.

This clone is a singleton in its sample. The chain is built from TRBV5-1 and TRBJ1-2; the D is unclear. Germline CDR1 and CDR2: SGHRS and YFSETQ. The CDR3 is 13 residues long. V lost 4 bases and J 6 bases, leaving 13 bases between the germline ends. The CDR3 protein is CASSKERVDGYTF. The CDR3 DNA reads as TGCGCCAGCAGCAAGGAGAGGGTCGATGGCTACACCTTC.

This clone was observed at least ten times. CDR3 region: CASSSVVGLNNEQFF. DNA for the CDR3: TGTGCCAGCAGTTCGGTGGTCGGATTAAACAATGAGCAGTTCTTC. The chain recombines TRBV6-4 with TRBJ2-1; D unresolved. The CDR3 is made up of 15 amino acids. Germline V CDR1 and CDR2: MRHNA, SNTAGT. Deletions cut 5 bases from V and 5 bases from J, with 16 bases between.

V is TRBV28 and J is TRBJ1-2; no reliable D call. The CDR3 length is 15 residues. Germline V gives CDR1 MDHEN, CDR2 SYDVKM. V shed 10 bases and J shed 1 base, with 19 bases lying between them. Here the CDR3 DNA reads TGTGCCACCATTTCTTTAGACACATATAACTATGGCTACACCTTC. Protein product: CATISLDTYNYGYTF.

The chain carries TRBV12-3 or TRBV12-4 and TRBJ1-2; D is unresolved. This CDR3 has 13 residues. Trimming shortened V by 6 bases and J by 6 bases, and 14 bases separated the two germline ends. The CDR3 nucleotides are TGTGCCAGCAGCCCAGCGGGCCAGAATGGCTACACCTTC. It translates to CASSPAGQNGYTF.

The rearrangement links TRBV2 to TRBJ2-7; D may be TRBD1 (6 bases). This CDR3 has 15 amino acids. Trimming removed 3 bases at V and 2 bases at J, with 14 bases between. Germline V gene lookup returns CDR1 SNHLY and CDR2 FYNNEI. The CDR3 region is CASSDSRGRPYEQYF. The DNA for the CDR3 is TGTGCCAGCAGTGATTCCAGGGGAAGACCCTACGAGCAGTACTTC.

The CDR3 spells CASSPGQLGQNTEAFF. The DNA of the CDR3 is TGTGCCAGCTCGCCTGGACAGTTAGGTCAGAACACTGAAGCTTTCTTT. V gene TRBV18 combines with J gene TRBJ1-1; D might be TRBD1 (6 bases). Looked up from germline, CDR1 is KGHSH and CDR2 is LQKENI. This CDR3 contains 16 residues. V lost 6 bases, J lost 1 base, and 18 bases lay in between.

This chain links TRBV7-6 with TRBJ2-5; D not resolved. The CDR3 contains 14 residues. Germline assignment: CDR1 SGHVS and CDR2 FNYEAQ. V was pared by 1 base and J by 5 bases, with 11 bases between. The CDR3 bases are TGTGCCAGCAGCTTAGGCGCCAGAGAGGAGACCCAGTACTTC. Its translation: CASSLGAREETQYF.